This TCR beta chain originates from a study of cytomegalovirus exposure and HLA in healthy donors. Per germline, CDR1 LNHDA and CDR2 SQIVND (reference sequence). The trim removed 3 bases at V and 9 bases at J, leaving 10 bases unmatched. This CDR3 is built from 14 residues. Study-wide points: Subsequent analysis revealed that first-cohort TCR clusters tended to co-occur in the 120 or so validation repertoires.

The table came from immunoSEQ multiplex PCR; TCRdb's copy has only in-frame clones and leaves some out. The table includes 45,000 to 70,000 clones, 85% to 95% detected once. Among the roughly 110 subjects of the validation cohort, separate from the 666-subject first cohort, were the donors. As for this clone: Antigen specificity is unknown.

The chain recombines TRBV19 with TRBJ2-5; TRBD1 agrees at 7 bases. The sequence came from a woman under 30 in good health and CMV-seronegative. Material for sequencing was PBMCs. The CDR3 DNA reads TGTGCCAGTAGTATCGGGTTGGGCAGGGGGTCCCAGTACTTC. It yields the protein CASSIGLGRGSQYF.